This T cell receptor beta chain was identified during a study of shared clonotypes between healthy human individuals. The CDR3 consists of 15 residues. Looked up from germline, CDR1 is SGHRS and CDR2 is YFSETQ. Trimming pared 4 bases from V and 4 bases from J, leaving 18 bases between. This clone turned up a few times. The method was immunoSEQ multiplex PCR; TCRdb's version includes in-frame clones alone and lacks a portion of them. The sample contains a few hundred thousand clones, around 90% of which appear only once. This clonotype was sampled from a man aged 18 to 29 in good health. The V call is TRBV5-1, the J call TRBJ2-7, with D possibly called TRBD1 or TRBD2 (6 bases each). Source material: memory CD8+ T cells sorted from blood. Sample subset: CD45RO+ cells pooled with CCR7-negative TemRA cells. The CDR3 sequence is CASSPLGGLVYEQYF. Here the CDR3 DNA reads TGCGCCAGCAGCCCTCTAGGGGGGCTGGTATACGAGCAGTACTTC.